The 9 T cell receptor beta chains listed next were all sequenced from one sample in a study of CD8+CD57+ T cells in acquired aplastic anemia. The template for TCR beta VDJ and CDR3 sequence profiling was genomic DNA. TCRdb ran MiXCR on the reads and lists one entry per CDR3 protein. The data hold hundreds of thousands of distinct CDR3 sequences, with around 82% observed a single time. Patients selected for sequencing had displayed CD8+CD57+ cell expansion by flow cytometry. The sequenced material came from sorted CD4+, CD8+, or CD8+CD57+ T cells (not recorded which) from PBMCs. Receptors originate from a human donor with aplastic anemia.

The chain employs TRBV7-9 and TRBJ2-1; 9 bases are a match to TRBD2. CDR1 and CDR2 from the germline V gene are SEHNR and FQNEAQ (reference sequence). The junction had 12 bases not matched to a gene; V was cut back by 3 bases and J by 9 bases. This CDR3 is built from 16 residues. The CDR3 DNA sequence: TGTGCCAGCAGCTTTGAAAGGGGCGGGGGGGGCGCTGAGCAGTTCTTC. Its translation is CASSFERGGGGAEQFF.

The chain recombines TRBV20-1 with TRBJ1-6, with a tentative D call TRBD1 (5 bases). The CDR3 is 12 residues long. In germline, CDR1 is DFQATT, CDR2 SNEGSKA (reference sequence). V was trimmed by 3 bases and J by 7 bases, leaving 7 bases between them. This CDR3 is CSARWGNSPLHF. Written as DNA, the CDR3 is TGCAGTGCTAGGTGGGGGAATTCACCCCTCCACTTT.

This sequence joins TRBV7-6 and TRBJ2-3, with D possibly TRBD1 on 6 matching bases. V gave up 0 bases and J gave up 15 bases, with 19 bases separating them. Germline-derived CDR1 and CDR2 are SGHVS and FNYEAQ. The CDR3 extends over 14 amino acids. The CDR3 DNA follows: TGTGCCAGCAGCTTAGCCCGAGGGACAAAAGAGACCTATTTT. Its protein is CASSLARGTKETYF.

This clonotype came up once. Since a much larger clone is just one base distant, this may be a read error. The chain has TRBV11-1 and TRBJ2-5; possibly TRBD2 for D (6 bases). Germline values: CDR1 SGHAT, CDR2 FQDESV (reference sequence). The CDR3 spans 14 residues. In DNA, the CDR3 is TGTGCCACCAGCTTAGGCAGCGGGCAAAAGACCCAGTACTTC. Translating gives CATSLGSGQKTQYF.

On this clonotype itself: A much larger clone lies one base from this, so it may be a read error. The CDR3 protein is CASSLARGPDTHDQFF. The CDR3 DNA is TGTGCCAGCAGCTTAGCGAGAGGTCCCGATACGCATGATCAGTTCTTC. V and J are TRBV7-8 and TRBJ2-1; D not certain. The CDR3 is made up of 16 amino acids. CDR1 is SGHVS, CDR2 FQNEAQ, per germline.

This clonotype has a single count. This chain uses TRBV9 with TRBJ1-1; TRBD1 agrees at 8 bases. This CDR3 region has 15 residues. The V and J ends lost 4 bases and 6 bases, in that order; junction bases with no gene match: 11. Germline V gene lookup returns CDR1 SGDLS and CDR2 YYNGEE. The CDR3: CASSLGLTGAAEAFF. The DNA for the CDR3 is TGTGCCAGCAGCTTAGGTCTGACAGGGGCCGCTGAAGCTTTCTTT.

Worth noting for this clonotype: A much larger clonotype is one base distant, so this may be a read error. This sequence joins TRBV11-3 and TRBJ1-4, with D maybe TRBD1 (5 bases). V was trimmed by 2 bases and J by 3 bases, leaving 10 bases between them. There are 15 residues in the CDR3. Germline V gene data show CDR1 as SGHNT and CDR2 as YENEEA. The CDR3 loop reads CASSLNLTANEKLFF. Written as DNA, the CDR3 is TGTGCCAGCAGCTTAAATCTGACAGCTAATGAAAAACTGTTTTTT.

J is TRBJ2-6 and V is TRBV11-3; TRBD2 matches at 7 bases. The CDR3 contains 16 residues. From germline, CDR1 is SGHNT and CDR2 YENEEA. V gave up 0 bases and J gave up 13 bases; unmatched junction bases: 12. The CDR3 DNA sequence: TGTGCCAGCAGCTTAGATCTTACCGGGAGGACTAAAGTCCTGACTTTC. The encoded protein is CASSLDLTGRTKVLTF. Full variable domain (remainder filled in from reference TRBV11-3 and TRBJ2-6): EAGVVQSPRYKIIEKKQPVAFWCNPISGHNTLYWYLQNLGQGPELLIRYENEEAVDDSQLPKDRFSAERLKGVDSTLKIQPAELGDSAVYLCASSLDLTGRTKVLTFGAGSRLTVL.

The chain employs TRBV11-3 and TRBJ2-7; D uncertain. This CDR3 region has 14 residues. Germline V gives CDR1 SGHNT, CDR2 YENEEA. The V end lost 0 bases, the J end lost 2 bases, and 8 bases lay between the germline ends. CDR3 nucleotides: TGTGCCAGCAGCTTAGATCTGATAGCCTACGAGCAGTACGTC. This encodes CASSLDLIAYEQYV.